This TCR beta chain was identified during a study of blood T cell repertoires in COVID-19. Here immunoSEQ multiplex PCR was the method, and the copy in TCRdb shows in-frame clones only, minus some. Of roughly 240,000 clones listed, 70% to 90% were seen once; the top ten hold roughly 2.3%. CDR3 length: 14 residues. From germline, CDR1 is MGHRA and CDR2 YSYEKL. V was pared by 4 bases and J by 2 bases, with 9 bases between. This sequence originates from a woman aged 40 to 50 with acute COVID-19. Sequenced material: PBMCs or T cells enriched from blood (not recorded which). The chain combines TRBV4-1 with TRBJ1-3; D uncertain. CDR3 residues: CASSPPRAGNTIYF. The CDR3 nucleotides read TGCGCCAGCAGCCCCCCGAGGGCTGGAAACACCATATATTTT.